The present T cell receptor (beta chain) was sequenced within a study of T cells in tuberculosis. Study-level findings and limits: Shorter CDR3-alpha in active tuberculosis partly drove smaller distances. Cases with active tuberculosis were adults, while controls were adolescents.

Each donor contributed 100,000 or so T cells on average, unsorted. The germline CDR1 and CDR2 sequences are MGHDK and SYGVNS. The J segment lost 2 bases and the V segment lost 6 bases, leaving 10 bases of the junction unmatched. This CDR3 is 17 amino acids long. Details on this clone: The antigen is undetermined.

TCRdb's table, derived via immunoSEQ multiplex PCR, lists solely in-frame clones and lacks some. The sample records approximately 29,000 clones, 90% being singletons. Material: PBMCs. This rearrangement joins TRBV25-1 to TRBJ2-3, with 11 bases identical to TRBD1. The sequence came from a donor aged 10 to 29 with latent tuberculosis or without tuberculosis infection. This chain's CDR3 is CASRLVGQGEITDTQYF. In nucleotides, the CDR3 is TGTGCCAGCAGACTAGTGGGACAGGGGGAGATCACAGATACGCAGTATTTT.